A selection of T cell receptor beta chains follows, all from one sample in a study of blood T cell repertoires in COVID-19. The method was immunoSEQ multiplex PCR; TCRdb's version includes in-frame clones alone and lacks a portion of them. The repertoire consists of around 140,000 clones, with approximately 90% occurring once and the leading ten covering roughly 30%. The sequencing input was peripheral blood. The receptors derive from a human donor in a cohort sampled during active COVID-19. The CDR3 runs from the conserved cysteine through the conserved F or W. D genes are given only for firm matches. For some rows the clone size is stated as once, few or many, or as a class when expanded; others skip it.

>TRBV28|TRBJ1-6|NA|TRBD1
TGTGCCAGCAGTGCAGGGGGCCTGAGCTCCTATAATTCACCCCTCCACTTT
CASSAGGLSSYNSPLHF
>TRBV18|TRBJ1-3|few|NA
TGTGCCAGCTCACCGAGGACACCGAGCTCTGGAAACACCATATATTTT
CASSPRTPSSGNTIYF
>TRBV6-5|TRBJ2-2|NA|NA
TGTGCCAGCAGGGGCGGGGGCCTTAACACCGGGGAGCTGTTTTTT
CASRGGGLNTGELFF
>TRBV7-8|TRBJ1-5|NA|NA
TGTGCCAGCAGCTTAGGCCAGGGACAGCCCCAGCATTTT
CASSLGQGQPQHF
>TRBV10-3|TRBJ2-1|NA|TRBD1
TGTGCCATCAGTGACAACTCCGGGACAGGGCGAAGCTCCTACAATGAGCAGTTCTTC
CAISDNSGTGRSSYNEQFF
>TRBV6-5|TRBJ2-7|NA|TRBD2
TGTGCCAGCACCCCGGGTTGGGGGGGCTACGAGCAGTACTTC
CASTPGWGGYEQYF
>TRBV29-1|TRBJ1-3|NA|NA
TGCAGCGTTGACGACAGAAGACCGAGCTCTGGAAACACCATATATTTT
CSVDDRRPSSGNTIYF
>TRBV7-8|TRBJ1-2|NA|TRBD1
TGTGCCAGCAGCCCGTTGGGACAGGAGGACTATGGCTACACCTTC
CASSPLGQEDYGYTF
>TRBV6-5|TRBJ2-4|NA|TRBD1
TGTGCCAGCAGTTGGGGTTACCGGGACAGCAAAAACATTCAGTACTTC
CASSWGYRDSKNIQYF
>TRBV27|TRBJ2-5|NA|NA
TGTGCCAGCAGTTTAACCCAAATCGGGGCCCAGTACTTC
CASSLTQIGAQYF
>TRBV5-1|TRBJ1-3|NA|NA
TGCGCCAGCAGCTTGGACCGACAGAGCTCTGGAAACACCATATATTTT
CASSLDRQSSGNTIYF
>TRBV19|TRBJ1-2|NA|TRBD1
TGTGCCAGTAATTGGGACCGAGACAGGGAGGATGATGGCTACACCTTC
CASNWDRDREDDGYTF
>TRBV3-1/TRBV3-2|TRBJ2-3|once|TRBD2
TGTGCCAGCAGCCAGCACGGGGCTAGCGGGGGGGCAGATACGCAGTATTTT
CASSQHGASGGADTQYF
>TRBV27|TRBJ2-1|NA|TRBD2
TGTGCCAGCAGTTTAAGGACTAGCGGTTACAATGAGCAGTTCTTC
CASSLRTSGYNEQFF
>TRBV3-1/TRBV3-2|TRBJ1-2|NA|NA
TGTGCCAGCAGCCCAATGAGGACAGCGGGAGGCTACACCTTC
CASSPMRTAGGYTF
>TRBV7-8|TRBJ1-1|NA|TRBD1
TGTGCCAGCAGCTCCCAGGGGGCAGGAGAGACTGAAGCTTTCTTT
CASSSQGAGETEAFF
>TRBV7-9|TRBJ1-2|once|NA
TGTGCCAGCAGCCGAGACAGCTATGGCTACACCTTC
CASSRDSYGYTF
>TRBV11-2|TRBJ2-5|NA|TRBD2
TGTGCCAGCAGCTTAAGCGGGGGGCCTTCCCAAGAGACCCAGTACTTC
CASSLSGGPSQETQYF
>TRBV5-1|TRBJ2-2|NA|TRBD1
TGCGCCAGCAGCTTGTCCAGGGGGCGGAACACCGGGGAGCTGTTTTTT
CASSLSRGRNTGELFF